These 21 T cell receptor beta chains share one sample of origin, sequenced in a study of blood T cell repertoires in COVID-19. Libraries were prepared by immunoSEQ multiplex PCR; TCRdb keeps only in-frame clonotypes and omits some of them. The sample carries around 26,000 clones, about 91% recorded once. The sequenced sample was peripheral blood. The receptors were gathered from a man aged 65-85 years with active COVID-19.

This clone was seen once. V usage is TRBV27 and J usage is TRBJ1-6; unclear D gene. V dropped 5 bases and J dropped 7 bases, with 15 bases sitting between them. The CDR3 consists of 15 residues. Per germline, CDR1 MNHEY and CDR2 SMNVEV (reference sequence). The chain's CDR3 is CASSARIGENSPLHF. DNA of the CDR3: TGTGCCAGCAGTGCCAGGATCGGGGAAAATTCACCCCTCCACTTT.

The V gene is TRBV27, the J gene TRBJ2-7; D perhaps matches TRBD2 (5 bases). CDR1 and CDR2 (germline): MNHEY, SMNVEV (reference sequence). There are 12 residues in the CDR3. V was trimmed by 5 bases and J by 2 bases, leaving 7 bases between them. The CDR3 spells CASSDYTYEQYF. DNA of the CDR3: TGTGCCAGCAGTGACTACACCTACGAGCAGTACTTC.

This chain uses TRBV10-3 with TRBJ2-1, with 10 nucleotides matching TRBD2. CDR3 length: 15 residues. Unmatched junction bases numbered 7, after V lost 6 bases and J lost 5 bases. Germline CDR1 ENHRY, CDR2 SYGVKD. CDR3 nucleotides: TGTGCCATCAGGGGGAGCGGGAGGGCCAACAATGAGCAGTTCTTC. It specifies CAIRGSGRANNEQFF.

The chain uses TRBV13 and TRBJ2-7; a weak D match, TRBD2 (6 bases). This CDR3 has 15 residues. Germline-derived CDR1 and CDR2 are PRHDT and FYEKMQ (reference sequence). Trimming shortened V by 3 bases and J by 4 bases, and 16 bases separated the two germline ends. The CDR3 reads CASSFSPGRPYEQYF. As DNA, the CDR3 is TGTGCCAGCAGCTTTTCCCCAGGGAGGCCGTACGAGCAGTACTTC.

CDR3 in amino acids: CASSALGALGVNTEAFF. The CDR3 nucleotides are TGTGCCAGCAGCGCACTGGGGGCCCTAGGCGTGAACACTGAAGCTTTCTTT. This chain uses TRBV9 with TRBJ1-1; D is possibly TRBD1 (6 bases). The CDR3 is made up of 17 amino acids. Germline V gene lookup returns CDR1 SGDLS and CDR2 YYNGEE. V was cut by 3 bases and J by 0 bases, with 18 bases left in between.

This chain links TRBV4-1 with TRBJ2-2; a weak D match, TRBD1 (5 bases). Germline assignment: CDR1 MGHRA and CDR2 YSYEKL. The CDR3 is 16 amino acids. V gave up 3 bases and J gave up 4 bases, with 15 bases separating them. Here the CDR3 reads CASSQVLGHGTGELFF. The CDR3 DNA sequence: TGCGCCAGCAGCCAGGTCCTGGGGCACGGCACCGGGGAGCTGTTTTTT.

The chain has TRBV4-2 and TRBJ1-1; tentative D call: TRBD1 (5 bases). Germline values: CDR1 LGHNA, CDR2 YNFKEQ. CDR3 length: 15 amino acids. Trimming shortened V by 0 bases and J by 6 bases, and 14 bases separated the two germline ends. The CDR3 nucleotides are TGTGCCAGCAGCCAAGAACTTACTATAGGGGCTGAAGCTTTCTTT. It specifies CASSQELTIGAEAFF.

A single count supports this clone. The J gene is TRBJ2-5, the V gene TRBV9, with TRBD1 matching 7 bases. Germline-derived CDR1 and CDR2 are SGDLS and YYNGEE. The CDR3 contains 14 residues. Unmatched junction bases numbered 5, after V lost 1 base and J lost 5 bases. CDR3 amino acids: CASSVRGLGETQYF. DNA for the CDR3: TGTGCCAGCAGCGTAAGGGGGCTTGGGGAGACCCAGTACTTC.

The J gene is TRBJ1-3, the V gene TRBV4-2; D unclear. The CDR3 is 15 residues long. From germline, CDR1 is LGHNA and CDR2 YNFKEQ. V dropped 4 bases and J dropped 4 bases, with 14 bases sitting between them. CDR3 amino acids: CASSPHGGEGNTIYF. CDR3 sequence (DNA): TGTGCCAGCAGCCCCCATGGCGGGGAAGGAAACACCATATATTTT.

The chain combines TRBV7-9 with TRBJ1-1, with TRBD1 matching 8 bases. V was clipped by 5 bases and J by 4 bases; unmatched bases: 12. CDR1 and CDR2 (germline): SEHNR, FQNEAQ (reference sequence). This CDR3 contains 16 residues. The CDR3 is CASSPQGAHVVTEAFF. The CDR3 DNA reads TGTGCCAGCAGCCCCCAGGGGGCGCATGTGGTCACTGAAGCTTTCTTT.

The rearrangement links TRBV13 to TRBJ2-7; TRBD2 agrees at 7 bases. Germline assignment: CDR1 PRHDT and CDR2 FYEKMQ (reference sequence). This CDR3 is built from 14 residues. The V gene end was trimmed by 7 bases and the J gene end by 1 base; junction bases not matched to a gene: 7. CDR3 bases: TGTGCCAGCAACCGGGGGGATACTTCCTACGAGCAGTACTTC. It translates to CASNRGDTSYEQYF.

About this clone: Relative to the germline gene, one junction end is altered; a read error may explain this. This chain connects TRBV10-3 to TRBJ2-2, with 8 bases aligning to TRBD2. CDR1 and CDR2 from the germline V gene are ENHRY and SYGVKD. This CDR3 is 17 amino acids long. This CDR3 reads CAISESGTRIAHRGAVF. Here the CDR3 DNA reads TGTGCCATCAGTGAATCCGGGACTAGGATCGCACACCGGGGAGCTGTTTTT.

CDR3: CASSSGQGFEKLFF. The DNA of the CDR3 is TGCGCCAGCAGCTCTGGACAGGGGTTTGAAAAACTGTTTTTT. The rearrangement joins TRBV5-1 to TRBJ1-4; TRBD1 matches at 9 bases. After removal of 3 bases from V and 7 bases from J, the junction contained 4 bases not matched to a gene. Per the germline V gene, CDR1 is SGHRS and CDR2 is YFSETQ. The CDR3 has 14 amino acids.

The chain carries TRBV18 and TRBJ2-6; no reliable D call. Trimming took off 3 bases at V and 0 bases at J, with 9 bases between the two ends. Germline values: CDR1 KGHSH, CDR2 LQKENI. The CDR3 is made up of 16 amino acids. CDR3 sequence reads: CASSPLVTSGANVLTF. The CDR3 region has the DNA TGTGCCAGCTCACCCTTAGTCACCTCTGGGGCCAACGTCCTGACTTTC.

The chain links TRBV27 to TRBJ2-1, with D possibly being TRBD1 (6 bases). The CDR3 extends over 15 amino acids. The germline V gene encodes CDR1 MNHEY and CDR2 SMNVEV (reference sequence). V was pared by 6 bases and J by 4 bases, with 16 bases between. The CDR3: CASSPTGRGYNEQFF. The CDR3 DNA reads TGTGCCAGCAGCCCCACAGGGAGAGGGTACAATGAGCAGTTCTTC.

The chain employs TRBV7-9 and TRBJ2-7; D gene unclear. The germline V and J ends were trimmed by 8 bases and 2 bases, with 16 bases remaining between them. The length of the CDR3 is 14 residues. CDR1 and CDR2 from the germline V gene are SEHNR and FQNEAQ (reference sequence). For the CDR3, the DNA is TGTGCCAGCGGCCGGATCCCTGCGGCCTACGAGCAGTACTTC. Translated, it gives CASGRIPAAYEQYF. Full variable domain (rest looked up from reference TRBV7-9 and TRBJ2-7): DTGVSQNPRHKITKRGQNVTFRCDPISEHNRLYWYRQTLGQGPEFLTYFQNEAQLEKSRLLSDRFSAERPKGSFSTLEIQRTEQGDSAMYLCASGRIPAAYEQYFGPGTRLTVT.

This chain links TRBV5-5 with TRBJ2-7; D remains ambiguous. V shed 4 bases and J shed 3 bases, with 8 bases lying between them. Germline loops: CDR1 SGHKS, CDR2 YYEKEE (reference sequence). CDR3 length equals 12 residues. The chain's CDR3 is CASSRSNYEQYF. The CDR3 region has the DNA TGTGCCAGCAGCCGGTCCAACTACGAGCAGTACTTC.

The rearrangement uses TRBV11-3 and TRBJ2-2; TRBD1 agrees at 10 bases. The CDR3 sequence is 15 residues long. Trimming cost V 6 bases and J 3 bases; bases outside gene matches: 4. The germline gives CDR1 SGHNT, CDR2 YENEEA. The CDR3 DNA follows: TGTGCCAGCAGTACCGGGACAGGGGACACCGGGGAGCTGTTTTTT. Residues: CASSTGTGDTGELFF. The whole variable domain, filled in from reference TRBV11-3 and TRBJ2-2, reads EAGVVQSPRYKIIEKKQPVAFWCNPISGHNTLYWYLQNLGQGPELLIRYENEEAVDDSQLPKDRFSAERLKGVDSTLKIQPAELGDSAVYLCASSTGTGDTGELFFGEGSRLTVL.

This chain connects TRBV18 to TRBJ1-2, with 8 nucleotides matching TRBD1. The CDR3 sequence is 15 residues long. V dropped 4 bases and J dropped 1; count of bases not matched to a gene: 5. Germline loops: CDR1 KGHSH, CDR2 LQKENI. The CDR3 reads CASSLGTGLNYGYTF. The CDR3 coding sequence is TGTGCCAGCTCACTCGGGACAGGACTTAACTATGGCTACACCTTC.

The rearrangement joins TRBV4-2 to TRBJ2-7; TRBD2 agrees at 10 bases. The trim removed 2 bases at V and 4 bases at J, leaving 8 bases unmatched. The CDR3 is made up of 16 amino acids. CDR1 LGHNA and CDR2 YNFKEQ come from the germline V gene. CDR3 amino acids: CASSQSRGLARYEQYF. The CDR3 coding sequence is TGTGCCAGCAGCCAATCCAGGGGACTAGCGAGGTACGAGCAGTACTTC.

The V call is TRBV30, the J call TRBJ2-1, with D possibly matching TRBD2 (5 bases). Germline CDR1 is GTSNPN and CDR2 is SVGIG (reference sequence). V gave up 1 base and J gave up 6 bases, with 13 bases separating them. The CDR3 length is 14 residues. Here the CDR3 DNA reads TGTGCCTGGAGTGCACTAGTCGGCCTCAATGAGCAGTTCTTC. Translated: CAWSALVGLNEQFF.